These T cell receptor beta chains were read from a single sample in a study of shared clonotypes between healthy human individuals. The assay was immunoSEQ multiplex PCR, and TCRdb's table has in-frame clones only and misses some. The table shows 1,500,000 or so clones, with less than 99% occurring only once. The sample was naive CD4+ T cells sorted from blood. The receptor set was obtained from a man under 40 in good health. Each CDR3 is given with its conserved first and last residue. The order of the fields is CDR3 DNA, CDR3 protein, clone size, J gene, V gene, D gene. A D gene is named only where the DNA matches it firmly. Size tells how often a clone was seen (once, few, many) or the class of an expanded clone, and some rows leave it out.

TGTGCCAGCAGTTACCGAACAGGGGGGACAGATACGCAGTATTTT CASSYRTGGTDTQYF once TRBJ2-3 TRBV6-5 TRBD1
TGCGCCAGCAGCCAAGATGTTCGGGGGGCGGGATGGGAGCAGTACTTC CASSQDVRGAGWEQYF - TRBJ2-7 TRBV4-1 -
TGCGCCAGCAGCCAAGGCTGGCGGACGAGCAAGTACTTC CASSQGWRTSKYF - TRBJ2-7 TRBV4-3 -
TGTGCCAGCGGACAAGGGGGGCTGGTGACAGATACGCAGTATTTT CASGQGGLVTDTQYF - TRBJ2-3 TRBV6-4 -
TGCGCCAGCAGCACGTTGGGCGGGACTGAAGCTTTCTTT CASSTLGGTEAFF - TRBJ1-1 TRBV5-1 -
TGTGCTAGCAGCCGAACGACAGGACGGGAGACCCAGTACTTC CASSRTTGRETQYF - TRBJ2-5 TRBV7-7 -
TGTGCCAGCAGCTGGGGGCGGACGAACTCTGAAGCTTTCTTT CASSWGRTNSEAFF - TRBJ1-1 TRBV5-5 -
TGTGCCAGCAGCATGGAGGTCAATCCACAGTTCTTC CASSMEVNPQFF - TRBJ2-1 TRBV7-9 -
TGTGCCACCAGCATCCTCCGGACAGCCTACGAGCAGTACTTC CATSILRTAYEQYF - TRBJ2-7 TRBV15 -
TGTGCCAGCTCACCTATAGGACGGTACGAGCAGTACTTC CASSPIGRYEQYF - TRBJ2-7 TRBV18 -
TGTGCCAGTAGTATGGTTTATTGGGGGCGGAATGGCTACACCTTC CASSMVYWGRNGYTF - TRBJ1-2 TRBV19 -
TGTGCCAGCAGCCCCCGGGTAACACTGAACACTGAAGCTTTCTTT CASSPRVTLNTEAFF - TRBJ1-1 TRBV5-5 -
TGTGCCAGCAGTCGGACGGGGAACACTGAAGCTTTCTTT CASSRTGNTEAFF - TRBJ1-1 TRBV6-1 -
TGCGCCAGCAGCTTAGGACTAGCGGGAGGAACGAACACCGGGGAGCTGTTTTTT CASSLGLAGGTNTGELFF - TRBJ2-2 TRBV5-1 TRBD2
TGTGCCAGCAGCGTAGACTTCCGCGAGCAGTTCTTC CASSVDFREQFF - TRBJ2-1 TRBV9 -
TGTGCCAGCGGACAGCAGGGTCGGACCGGGGAGCTGTTTTTT CASGQQGRTGELFF - TRBJ2-2 TRBV7-3 -
TGCGCCAGCAGCCTAGCGGGAGTCGGTACAGATACGCAGTATTTT CASSLAGVGTDTQYF - TRBJ2-3 TRBV4-1 TRBD2
TGTGCCAGTACGACAGGGCGGATGAAAGGGCCCCAGCATTTT CASTTGRMKGPQHF - TRBJ1-5 TRBV19 TRBD1
TGTGCCTGGAGTCCTGACCGGAACACTGAAGCTTTCTTT CAWSPDRNTEAFF - TRBJ1-1 TRBV30 -
TGTGCCAGCAGTTCGCCAGTTCTAGCGGGAGTTGGGGAGCAGTACTTC CASSSPVLAGVGEQYF - TRBJ2-7 TRBV6-6 TRBD2
TGTGCCAGCAGCCCACTGAGCTCCTACAATGAGCAGTTCTTC CASSPLSSYNEQFF - TRBJ2-1 TRBV11-3 -
TGTGCCAGCAGCTTAGTGATCGGGAGTCTGCGCGAGCAGTACTTC CASSLVIGSLREQYF - TRBJ2-7 TRBV7-9 -
TGTGCCAGCTCACCGACGCTAAGGGTACTCAACTATGGCTACACCTTC CASSPTLRVLNYGYTF - TRBJ1-2 TRBV18 -
TGCGCCAGCAGCTTACAGGGGTTTGGTGAGCAGTTCTTC CASSLQGFGEQFF - TRBJ2-1 TRBV5-1 TRBD1
TGTGCCAGCGCCCCCCACTCCTACGAGCAGTACTTC CASAPHSYEQYF - TRBJ2-7 TRBV6-1 -
TGTGCCAGCAGCTTAGTAGGCCAAGAGACCCAGTACTTC CASSLVGQETQYF - TRBJ2-5 TRBV5-4 -
TGTGCCAGCAGCCCTGGAACTAGCGGGAACACCGGGGAGCTGTTTTTT CASSPGTSGNTGELFF - TRBJ2-2 TRBV4-2 TRBD2
TGTGCCAGCAGTTCATCTAGCGCTATCGGCTACGAGCAGTACTTC CASSSSSAIGYEQYF - TRBJ2-7 TRBV28 -
TGCGCCAGCAGCTCTTGGTACACAGATACGCAGTATTTT CASSSWYTDTQYF once TRBJ2-3 TRBV5-1 -
TGTGCCAGCAGCAAAGAAGCGGGACTCTCCTACGAGCAGTACTTC CASSKEAGLSYEQYF - TRBJ2-7 TRBV7-3 TRBD2
TGTGCCAGTAGTATCCGACTAGCGGGAGCTGTTGTCGGCGCGGCGCAGTACTTC CASSIRLAGAVVGAAQYF - TRBJ2-7 TRBV19 TRBD2
TGTGCCAGCAGTTACCAGGTCTCTTCTGGAAACACCATATATTTT CASSYQVSSGNTIYF once TRBJ1-3 TRBV6-5 -